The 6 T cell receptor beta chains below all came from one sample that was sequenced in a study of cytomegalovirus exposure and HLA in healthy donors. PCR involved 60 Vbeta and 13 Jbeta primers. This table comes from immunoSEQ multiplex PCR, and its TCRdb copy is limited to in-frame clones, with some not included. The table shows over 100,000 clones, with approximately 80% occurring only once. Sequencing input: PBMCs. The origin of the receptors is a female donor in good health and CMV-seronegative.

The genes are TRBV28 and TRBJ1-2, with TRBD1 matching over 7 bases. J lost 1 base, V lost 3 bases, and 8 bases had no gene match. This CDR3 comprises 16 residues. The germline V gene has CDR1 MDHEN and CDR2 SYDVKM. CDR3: CASSLLQGSFNYGYTF. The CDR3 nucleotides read TGTGCCAGCAGTTTGTTACAGGGGTCCTTTAACTATGGCTACACCTTC.

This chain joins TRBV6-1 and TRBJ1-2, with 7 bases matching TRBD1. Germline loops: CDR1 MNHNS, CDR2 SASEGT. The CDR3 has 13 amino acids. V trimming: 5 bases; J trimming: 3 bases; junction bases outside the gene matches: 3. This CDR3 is CASSPGTDYGYTF. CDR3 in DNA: TGTGCCAGCAGTCCCGGGACAGACTATGGCTACACCTTC.

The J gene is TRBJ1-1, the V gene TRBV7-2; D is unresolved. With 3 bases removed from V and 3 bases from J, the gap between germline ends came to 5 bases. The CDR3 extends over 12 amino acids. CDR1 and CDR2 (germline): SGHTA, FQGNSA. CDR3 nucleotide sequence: TGTGCCAGCAGCTTGTATGACACTGAAGCTTTCTTT. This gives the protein CASSLYDTEAFF.

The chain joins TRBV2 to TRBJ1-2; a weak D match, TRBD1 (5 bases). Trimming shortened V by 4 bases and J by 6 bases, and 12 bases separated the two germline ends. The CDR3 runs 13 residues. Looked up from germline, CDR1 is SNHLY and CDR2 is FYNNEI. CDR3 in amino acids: CASSVLRANGYTF. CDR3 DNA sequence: TGTGCCAGCAGTGTCCTCAGGGCTAATGGCTACACCTTC.

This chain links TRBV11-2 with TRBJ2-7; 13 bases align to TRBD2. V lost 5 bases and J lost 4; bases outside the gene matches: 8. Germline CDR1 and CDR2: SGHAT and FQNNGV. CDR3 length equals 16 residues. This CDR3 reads CASSQNKLAGGYEQYF. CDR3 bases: TGTGCCAGCAGCCAAAACAAACTAGCGGGAGGGTACGAGCAGTACTTC.

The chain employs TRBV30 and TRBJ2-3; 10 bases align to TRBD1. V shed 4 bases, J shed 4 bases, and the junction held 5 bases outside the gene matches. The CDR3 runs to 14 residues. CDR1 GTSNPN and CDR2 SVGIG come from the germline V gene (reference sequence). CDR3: CAWTDRGLADTQYF. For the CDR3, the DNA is TGTGCCTGGACCGACAGGGGGCTCGCAGATACGCAGTATTTT. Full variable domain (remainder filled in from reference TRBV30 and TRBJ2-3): SQTIHQWPATLVQPVGSPLSLECTVEGTSNPNLYWYRQAAGRGLQLLFYSVGIGQISSEVPQNLSASRPQDRQFILSSKKLLLSDSGFYLCAWTDRGLADTQYFGPGTRLTVL.